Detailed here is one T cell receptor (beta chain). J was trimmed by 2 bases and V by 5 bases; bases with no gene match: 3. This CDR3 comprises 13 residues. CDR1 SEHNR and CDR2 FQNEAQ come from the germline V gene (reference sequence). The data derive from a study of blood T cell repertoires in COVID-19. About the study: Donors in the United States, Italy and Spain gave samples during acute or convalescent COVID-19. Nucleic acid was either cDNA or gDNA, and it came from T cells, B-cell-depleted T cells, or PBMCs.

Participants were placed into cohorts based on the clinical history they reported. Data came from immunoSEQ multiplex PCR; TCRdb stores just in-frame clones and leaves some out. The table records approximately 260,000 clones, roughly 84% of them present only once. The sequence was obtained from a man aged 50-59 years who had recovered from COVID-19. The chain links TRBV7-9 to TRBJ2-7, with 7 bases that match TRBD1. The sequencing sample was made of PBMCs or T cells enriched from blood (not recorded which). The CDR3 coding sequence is TGTGCCAGCAGCGAAGACAGGGCCTACGAGCAGTACTTC. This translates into CASSEDRAYEQYF.